This T cell receptor beta chain came from a study of cytomegalovirus exposure and HLA in healthy donors. Study results and caveats: The likely explanation for a cluster of highly shared sequence variants was sequencing artifact. Per a later analysis, approximately 16,000 TCR beta sequences showed association with HLA alleles at 0.05 false discovery rate. In vitro confirmation showed three CMV-associated chains to be CMV antigen specific.

In the case of this clone: Its antigen is undetermined.

PCR primers comprised 60 Vbeta and 13 Jbeta primers. As handled by the study authors: Later work found approximately 87 million unique TCR beta chains, with 10 million to 14 million shared. Assay used: immunoSEQ multiplex PCR; TCRdb lists only in-frame clones, some missing. V, J and clone size reflect that table, while D and trimming were determined from the DNA. This sample yields around 110,000 clones, of which roughly four fifths are seen a single time; roughly 23% belongs to the top ten. The CDR3 is 14 amino acids. V was pared by 0 bases and J by 5 bases, with 11 bases between. CDR1 is SGHRS and CDR2 is YFSETQ in the germline V gene.

Source material: PBMCs. The chain joins TRBV5-1 to TRBJ1-1; D gene unclear. This receptor was identified in a man aged 25-45 years in good health and CMV-seropositive. The CDR3 spells CASSLGSVWTEAFF. The CDR3 bases are TGCGCCAGCAGCTTGGGGTCGGTGTGGACTGAAGCTTTCTTT. The whole variable domain, filled in from reference TRBV5-1 and TRBJ1-1, reads KAGVTQTPRYLIKTRGQQVTLSCSPISGHRSVSWYQQTPGQGLQFLFEYFSETQRNKGNFPGRFSGRQFSNSRSEMNVSTLELGDSALYLCASSLGSVWTEAFFGQGTRLTVV.